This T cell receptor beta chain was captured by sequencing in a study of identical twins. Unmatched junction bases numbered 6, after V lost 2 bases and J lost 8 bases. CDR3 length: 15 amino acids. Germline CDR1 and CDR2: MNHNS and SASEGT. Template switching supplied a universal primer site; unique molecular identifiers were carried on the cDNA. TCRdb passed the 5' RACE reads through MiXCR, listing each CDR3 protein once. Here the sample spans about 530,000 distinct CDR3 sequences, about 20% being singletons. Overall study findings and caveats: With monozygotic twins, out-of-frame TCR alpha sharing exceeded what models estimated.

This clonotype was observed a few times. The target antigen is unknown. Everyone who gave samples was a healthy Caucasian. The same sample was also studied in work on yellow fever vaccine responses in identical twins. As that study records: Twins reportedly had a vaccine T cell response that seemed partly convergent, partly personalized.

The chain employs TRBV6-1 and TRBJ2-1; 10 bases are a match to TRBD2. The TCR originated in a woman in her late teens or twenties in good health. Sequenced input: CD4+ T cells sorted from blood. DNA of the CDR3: TGTGCCAGCAGTGAACTAGCGGGAGTCTTACATGAGCAGTTCTTC. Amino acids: CASSELAGVLHEQFF.